A selection of T cell receptor beta chains follows, all from one sample in a study of blood T cell repertoires in COVID-19. The protocol was immunoSEQ multiplex PCR, while the TCRdb copy is restricted to in-frame clones and leaves out a portion. The sample lists about 160,000 clones; 75% to 90% were seen once. The sequencing sample was made of peripheral blood. These receptors were collected from a man between 65 and 85 years old with acute or convalescent COVID-19. CDR3s include the opening cysteine and the closing phenylalanine or tryptophan. The D gene is left open where the match is weak. Size is omitted from some rows. Given values are once, few, many or a class for expanded clones.

TRBD1 NA TRBJ2-7 TRBV7-9 TGTGCCAGCAGCCGAGGACAGGGAATTTTCTACGAGCAGTACTTC CASSRGQGIFYEQYF
TRBD1 once TRBJ1-5 TRBV28 TGTGCCAGCAGTTTGCCGACAGGGGGAAGTCTGAACAATCAGCCCCAGCATTTT CASSLPTGGSLNNQPQHF
TRBD1 NA TRBJ1-6 TRBV5-1 TGCGCCAGCAGCGCCGGGACAGAGATGAATTCACCCCTCCACTTT CASSAGTEMNSPLHF
NA NA TRBJ2-7 TRBV7-9 TGTGCCAGCAGCTTCGGGGTTCGTAGGCAGTACTTC CASSFGVRRQYF
NA NA TRBJ2-5 TRBV12-3/TRBV12-4 TGTGCCAGCACCCGGTACGGGGAGGAGACCCAGTACTTC CASTRYGEETQYF
TRBD1 NA TRBJ2-7 TRBV19 TGTGCCAGTAGTTCAGGGGGTTCCTACGAGCAGTACTTC CASSSGGSYEQYF
TRBD2 NA TRBJ2-1 TRBV19 TGTGCCAGTAGTTACAGCGGGGGCCAAGGAGAGCAGTTCTTC CASSYSGGQGEQFF
NA NA TRBJ2-7 TRBV6-2/TRBV6-3 TGTGCCAGCGGCCAACTCGGTTTTGGGGCCTCCTACGAGCAGTACTTC CASGQLGFGASYEQYF
TRBD2 NA TRBJ2-7 TRBV3-1/TRBV3-2 TGTGCCAGCAGCCAAGGGGGGGGAGCCCCGGCTCACTTC CASSQGGGAPAHF
TRBD1 NA TRBJ1-5 TRBV15 TGTGCCACCAGCAGAGAGGGGGGACAGTCATTAAGCAATCAGCCCCAGCATTTT CATSREGGQSLSNQPQHF
NA once TRBJ2-7 TRBV28 TGTGCCAGCAGGCGACAGAGCCCCTACGAGCAGTACTTC CASRRQSPYEQYF
NA NA TRBJ1-1 TRBV7-6 TGTGCCAGCAGCTCAGACTTCGGACAGCGTGAAGCTTTCTTT CASSSDFGQREAFF
TRBD1 few TRBJ1-2 TRBV5-1 TGCGCCAGCAGCGAAGGACAGGGTGTGGGCTACACCTTC CASSEGQGVGYTF
NA NA TRBJ1-4 TRBV10-3 TGTGCCATCAGTGAGGCGGCAGGGGTGGATGAAAAACTGTTTTTT CAISEAAGVDEKLFF
TRBD1 NA TRBJ2-7 TRBV19 TGTGCCAGCAGACCGGGACAGGAGAGCACCTACGAGCAGTACTTC CASRPGQESTYEQYF
TRBD2 NA TRBJ2-5 TRBV6-4 TGTGCCACCGGCGGGGAGGGTTTTGAGTCGGGGCAAGAGACCCAGTACTTC CATGGEGFESGQETQYF
TRBD2 NA TRBJ2-1 TRBV28 TGTGCCAGCAGTTCACCGGGACTAACAAACAATGAGCAGTTCTTC CASSSPGLTNNEQFF
NA NA TRBJ1-6 TRBV5-1 TGCGCCAGCAGCTTGGGACAGGTTTATAATTCACCCCTCCACTTT CASSLGQVYNSPLHF
TRBD1 NA TRBJ2-7 TRBV5-1 TGCGCCAGCAGCTCGGGACAGGGGAAGGCCTACGAGCAGTACTTC CASSSGQGKAYEQYF
NA NA TRBJ1-5 TRBV2 TGTGCCAGCAGTGCGGTCCAAGGCAATCAGCCCCAGCATTTT CASSAVQGNQPQHF